The T cell receptor (beta chain) described here comes from a study of shared clonotypes between healthy human individuals (dated by TCRdb to between 2020 and 2021). In terms of the full investigation: The cohort comprised a couple of women and a few men aged 18 to 49 years. For each donor, three plates each were used for CD4 naive and CD4 memory, two plates were used for CD8 naive, and one plate was used for CD8 memory. Blood TCR repertoires of five healthy adults were deeply sequenced to estimate repertoire size and the extent of clonotype sharing between individuals. Libraries were prepared and TCR repertoires were sequenced by different laboratories using diverse techniques, in order to increase sequencing depth and limit assay-specific biases. Leukapheresis yielded between about 0.85 and 10 billion PBMCs per donor. The paper as a whole reports these results and caveats: Clonotypes shared by all four sorted-subset donors showed higher generation probabilities than non-shared clonotypes. Pairwise subsampling indicated that sequencing depth was expected to affect the degree of clonotype sharing among donors. The small number of donors limited the genetic and exposure-history diversity represented. Sampling was restricted to blood, and TCR repertoires in tissues likely differ from the TCR repertoires found in blood. Naive subsets generally had larger estimated clonotype richness than memory subsets did. Even with the large sequencing depth, rarefaction of the sorted-subset datasets indicated that sequencing was incomplete. Sharing across a few donors was observed for approximately 5% of naive CD4, 3% to 3.5% of naive CD8, about 2.5% of memory CD4, and 0.4% of memory CD8 clonotypes.

About this clone itself: Its antigen remains unidentified. Base qualities are not at hand, and no much larger clone is one base apart.

The CDR3 runs 15 residues from the cysteine to the phenylalanine. Just the 45-base CDR3 DNA is kept, in frame starting at base 1. The germline V gene gives CDR1 as SGHTA and CDR2 as FQGNSA. After removal of 3 bases from V and 4 bases from J, the junction retains 6 bases not matched to a gene. TCR CDR3 regions were amplified from genomic DNA by multiplex PCR using the deep immunoSEQ assay. Extracted genomic DNA from each cell subset was spread evenly across all wells of several immunoSEQ 96-well plates, with each plate serving as a replicate. For sorted subsets, approximately 190 ng of genomic DNA, equivalent to roughly 30,000 T cell genomes, went into each replicate PCR. Purified libraries were measured with a Qubit 3.0 fluorometer, size-checked on a Bioanalyzer 2100, and measured again with the KAPA Library Quantification kit. A separate single-read 150-cycle Illumina NextSeq 550 flow cell was used to sequence each immunoSEQ 96-well plate. The study's processing was this. Because the immunoSEQ output held only junctional sequences and lacked quality scores, the filtering could not match the filtering applied to full-length reads. To assign V/J genes and CDR3, sequences were annotated against IMGT germline references using PyIR, a Python wrapper for IgBLAST v1.9. Reads were removed for weak V/J assignments (E-value above 1e-6), missing CDR3, stop codons, out-of-frame junctions, or ambiguous translated residues. A V3J clonotype was defined by an identical inferred V gene, J gene, and CDR3 amino acid sequence. Percentage overlap between repertoires was computed as shared unique clonotypes divided by the size of the smaller repertoire. Repertoire richness was assessed with RTK rarefaction, the Chao1 estimator, and Recon v2.1 estimates of unobserved clonotypes. For all TCRbeta clonotypes obtained by the gDNA method from a handful of donors, generation probabilities were computed with OLGA. Sourced from immuneACCESS, this table was stored by TCRdb with only in-frame sequences that have V and J called. A share of the clones is absent; for the studies checked, an unresolved V gene accounts for under half, and the remainder has no known explanation. The V and J calls and the clone size are those of that table, but D and trimming were determined from the DNA. This sample is represented by 950,000 to 1,200,000 clones; roughly 77% of them were singletons. Of the sample, 0.85% to 1% is held by the ten largest clones.

Donors were healthy HIV-negative adults with no recently reported acute infections or vaccinations. Every donor was a Caucasian adult living in Nashville, Tennessee, USA. Magnetic negative selection was used to enrich CD4+ T cells, after which naive cells were positively selected on CD45RA and the negative fraction became the memory subset. Blood was obtained by leukapheresis, after which PBMCs were separated by Ficoll-Histopaque density gradient centrifugation and cryopreserved in liquid nitrogen vapor phase. Analytical flow cytometry was used to check the purity and quantity of every magnetically sorted T cell population. Genomic DNA was isolated from each sorted fraction and quantified by UV absorbance on a Nanodrop 2000c.

Input material: memory CD4+ T cells from PBMCs. The sample's cell subset or site, from its label and the paper: CD45RA-negative fraction. The source of this sequence is a man aged 18 to 35 in good health. Some clones in this sample may be carry-over from other donors' samples. This receptor chain uses TRBV7-2 and TRBJ2-3; 8 of the junction bases match TRBD2. Here is the DNA: TGTGCCAGCAGCTTGGAGGCGGGAGGCGCAGATACGCAGTATTTT. Its product reads: CASSLEAGGADTQYF.